These T cell receptor beta chains were read from a single sample in a study of blood T cell repertoires in COVID-19. Produced via immunoSEQ multiplex PCR; TCRdb's table is partial and in-frame only. The sample comprises roughly 170,000 clones, 75% to 80% of which are singletons, and 26% rests with the top ten. The specimen was peripheral blood. All receptors derive from a woman in her 70s with acute or convalescent COVID-19. The CDR3 runs from the conserved cysteine through the conserved F or W. Each record gives: J gene, D gene, clone size, V gene, CDR3 protein, CDR3 DNA. A D gene is named only where the DNA matches it firmly. Some rows have no size entry. The others give once, few or many, or a class for an expanded clone.

j_gene: TRBJ2-1
d_gene: .
abundance: .
v_gene: TRBV19
CDR3aa: CASSPGDRNEQFF
CDR3nt: TGTGCCAGTAGTCCGGGGGATCGCAATGAGCAGTTCTTC

j_gene: TRBJ1-4
d_gene: .
abundance: .
v_gene: TRBV30
CDR3aa: CAWSAGGLREKLFF
CDR3nt: TGTGCCTGGAGCGCGGGGGGCCTGAGGGAAAAACTGTTTTTT

j_gene: TRBJ1-2
d_gene: TRBD1
abundance: .
v_gene: TRBV6-6
CDR3aa: CASSLRDRGLDYGYTF
CDR3nt: TGTGCCAGCAGCCTCCGGGACAGGGGGCTAGACTATGGCTACACCTTC

j_gene: TRBJ2-3
d_gene: .
abundance: .
v_gene: TRBV10-3
CDR3aa: CAISAMGLGTDTQYF
CDR3nt: TGTGCCATCAGTGCTATGGGGCTGGGCACAGATACGCAGTATTTT

j_gene: TRBJ2-7
d_gene: TRBD2
abundance: .
v_gene: TRBV6-5
CDR3aa: CACSGRSSYEQYF
CDR3nt: TGTGCCTGTAGCGGGCGTAGCTCCTACGAGCAGTACTTC

j_gene: TRBJ2-5
d_gene: TRBD2
abundance: .
v_gene: TRBV5-6
CDR3aa: CASSVTGTSAQETQYF
CDR3nt: TGTGCCAGCAGCGTAACCGGGACTAGCGCCCAAGAGACCCAGTACTTC

j_gene: TRBJ2-1
d_gene: TRBD1
abundance: .
v_gene: TRBV5-6
CDR3aa: CASSRGQGYRREQFF
CDR3nt: TGTGCCAGCAGCAGGGGACAGGGGTATCGGCGTGAGCAGTTCTTC

j_gene: TRBJ1-1
d_gene: TRBD1
abundance: .
v_gene: TRBV23-1
CDR3aa: CASSRAGGLNTEAFF
CDR3nt: TGCGCCAGCAGTCGGGCAGGGGGCCTGAACACTGAAGCTTTCTTT

j_gene: TRBJ2-2
d_gene: .
abundance: once
v_gene: TRBV30
CDR3aa: CAWSSTLSSAGELFF
CDR3nt: TGTGCCTGGAGTTCGACCCTTTCGAGCGCCGGGGAGCTGTTTTTT

j_gene: TRBJ1-5
d_gene: .
abundance: .
v_gene: TRBV30
CDR3aa: CAWSPGANQPQHF
CDR3nt: TGTGCCTGGAGTCCAGGCGCCAATCAGCCCCAGCATTTT

j_gene: TRBJ2-5
d_gene: .
abundance: .
v_gene: TRBV5-1
CDR3aa: CASSPGVQETQYF
CDR3nt: TGCGCCAGCAGCCCCGGGGTACAAGAGACCCAGTACTTC

j_gene: TRBJ2-5
d_gene: TRBD1
abundance: .
v_gene: TRBV3-1/TRBV3-2
CDR3aa: CASTRTGKTQYF
CDR3nt: TGTGCCAGCACCCGGACAGGGAAGACCCAGTACTTC

j_gene: TRBJ2-1
d_gene: .
abundance: few
v_gene: TRBV10-3
CDR3aa: CAISESRTAYNEQFF
CDR3nt: TGTGCCATCAGTGAGTCTAGGACAGCATACAATGAGCAGTTCTTC

j_gene: TRBJ2-7
d_gene: TRBD1
abundance: .
v_gene: TRBV5-5
CDR3aa: CASSLRTGLYEQYF
CDR3nt: TGTGCCAGCAGCTTGAGGACAGGGCTCTACGAGCAGTACTTC

j_gene: TRBJ1-2
d_gene: TRBD1
abundance: .
v_gene: TRBV19
CDR3aa: CASTASGGQIYGYTF
CDR3nt: TGTGCCAGTACCGCGAGCGGGGGACAGATCTATGGCTACACCTTC

j_gene: TRBJ2-1
d_gene: .
abundance: .
v_gene: TRBV14
CDR3aa: CASSQGDWTQREQFF
CDR3nt: TGTGCCAGCAGCCAAGGGGACTGGACCCAACGTGAGCAGTTCTTC

j_gene: TRBJ1-3
d_gene: .
abundance: few
v_gene: TRBV19
CDR3aa: CASHASLANTIYF
CDR3nt: TGTGCCAGTCACGCTAGTCTAGCAAACACCATATATTTT

j_gene: TRBJ2-2
d_gene: TRBD1
abundance: .
v_gene: TRBV10-3
CDR3aa: CASTGTGVTGELFF
CDR3nt: TGTGCCTCGACCGGGACAGGCGTCACCGGGGAGCTGTTTTTT

j_gene: TRBJ2-1
d_gene: .
abundance: few
v_gene: TRBV6-5
CDR3aa: CASSLLGPPGEQFF
CDR3nt: TGTGCCAGCAGCCTACTGGGCCCCCCGGGGGAGCAGTTCTTC

j_gene: TRBJ2-7
d_gene: .
abundance: .
v_gene: TRBV23-1
CDR3aa: CASSPSLVFHEQYF
CDR3nt: TGCGCCAGCAGTCCCAGTTTGGTGTTCCACGAGCAGTACTTC

j_gene: TRBJ1-6
d_gene: .
abundance: few
v_gene: TRBV13
CDR3aa: CASSFTGNNSPLHF
CDR3nt: TGTGCCAGCAGCTTTACGGGGAATAATTCACCCCTCCACTTT

j_gene: TRBJ2-1
d_gene: TRBD2
abundance: once
v_gene: TRBV5-1
CDR3aa: CASGRRAGGIGDEQFF
CDR3nt: TGCGCCAGCGGGCGCAGAGCGGGAGGGATTGGCGATGAGCAGTTCTTC

j_gene: TRBJ1-1
d_gene: TRBD1
abundance: .
v_gene: TRBV5-1
CDR3aa: CASSFTDRGRGLEAFF
CDR3nt: TGCGCCAGCAGCTTCACGGACAGGGGAAGGGGGCTTGAAGCTTTCTTT

j_gene: TRBJ1-2
d_gene: TRBD1
abundance: once
v_gene: TRBV5-6
CDR3aa: CASSLGSGTGVGGYTF
CDR3nt: TGTGCCAGCAGCCTTGGTTCCGGGACAGGGGTTGGAGGCTACACCTTC

j_gene: TRBJ1-6
d_gene: .
abundance: .
v_gene: TRBV7-8
CDR3aa: CASSLGGQERGSPLHF
CDR3nt: TGTGCCAGCAGCTTAGGGGGGCAGGAGAGGGGCTCACCCCTCCACTTT

j_gene: TRBJ1-1
d_gene: .
abundance: .
v_gene: TRBV2
CDR3aa: CASSVSSQGTEAFF
CDR3nt: TGTGCCAGCAGTGTAAGCTCGCAGGGCACTGAAGCTTTCTTT

j_gene: TRBJ2-5
d_gene: TRBD2
abundance: .
v_gene: TRBV19
CDR3aa: CASSYSGRQWETQYF
CDR3nt: TGTGCCAGTAGTTACAGCGGGAGGCAGTGGGAGACCCAGTACTTC

j_gene: TRBJ1-1
d_gene: TRBD1
abundance: .
v_gene: TRBV2
CDR3aa: CASRARDRGSEAFF
CDR3nt: TGTGCCAGCAGAGCGCGGGACAGGGGTTCTGAAGCTTTCTTT

j_gene: TRBJ2-7
d_gene: .
abundance: .
v_gene: TRBV5-1
CDR3aa: CASSEGTYEQYF
CDR3nt: TGCGCCAGCAGCGAGGGAACCTACGAGCAGTACTTC

j_gene: TRBJ2-3
d_gene: TRBD2
abundance: .
v_gene: TRBV11-2
CDR3aa: CASSLVPPLAGGTDTQYF
CDR3nt: TGTGCCAGCAGCTTAGTGCCCCCTCTAGCGGGAGGAACAGATACGCAGTATTTT

j_gene: TRBJ1-4
d_gene: TRBD1
abundance: .
v_gene: TRBV19
CDR3aa: CASSIGQGREKLFF
CDR3nt: TGTGCCAGTAGTATTGGACAGGGTAGAGAAAAACTGTTTTTT

j_gene: TRBJ1-1
d_gene: TRBD1
abundance: few
v_gene: TRBV5-1
CDR3aa: CASSSRDSQMNTEAFF
CDR3nt: TGCGCCAGCAGCTCCCGGGACAGCCAGATGAACACTGAAGCTTTCTTT

j_gene: TRBJ2-1
d_gene: TRBD2
abundance: .
v_gene: TRBV5-1
CDR3aa: CASSYGTSVNEQFF
CDR3nt: TGCGCCAGCAGCTACGGGACTAGCGTCAATGAGCAGTTCTTC

j_gene: TRBJ2-7
d_gene: .
abundance: .
v_gene: TRBV5-1
CDR3aa: CASSFGGLGYEQYF
CDR3nt: TGCGCCAGCTCCTTCGGGGGATTGGGCTACGAGCAGTACTTC

j_gene: TRBJ2-5
d_gene: .
abundance: few
v_gene: TRBV9
CDR3aa: CASSPRGGTMGYQETQYF
CDR3nt: TGTGCCAGCAGCCCTAGGGGGGGCACGATGGGGTACCAAGAGACCCAGTACTTC

j_gene: TRBJ2-7
d_gene: TRBD1
abundance: .
v_gene: TRBV6-5
CDR3aa: CASSLRQGLAYEQYF
CDR3nt: TGTGCCAGCAGCCTACGACAGGGCCTAGCCTACGAGCAGTACTTC

j_gene: TRBJ2-7
d_gene: .
abundance: once
v_gene: TRBV7-2
CDR3aa: CASSLGERTFPSYEQYF
CDR3nt: TGTGCCAGCAGCTTAGGCGAGAGGACTTTCCCATCCTACGAGCAGTACTTC

j_gene: TRBJ2-7
d_gene: TRBD2
abundance: .
v_gene: TRBV6-1
CDR3aa: CASSEGAGGTSAYEQYF
CDR3nt: TGTGCCAGCAGTGAAGGGGCGGGAGGGACCTCAGCCTACGAGCAGTACTTC

j_gene: TRBJ2-7
d_gene: TRBD2
abundance: .
v_gene: TRBV9
CDR3aa: CASSAGLAGLYEQYF
CDR3nt: TGTGCCAGCAGCGCAGGACTAGCGGGACTCTACGAGCAGTACTTC

j_gene: TRBJ2-1
d_gene: TRBD2
abundance: once
v_gene: TRBV4-2
CDR3aa: CASSHTTSGDSYNEQFF
CDR3nt: TGTGCCAGCAGCCATACCACTAGCGGGGACTCCTACAATGAGCAGTTCTTC

j_gene: TRBJ2-7
d_gene: .
abundance: .
v_gene: TRBV5-1
CDR3aa: CASSLAQGPYEQYF
CDR3nt: TGCGCCAGCAGCTTGGCTCAGGGGCCCTACGAGCAGTACTTC

j_gene: TRBJ2-3
d_gene: .
abundance: .
v_gene: TRBV5-1
CDR3aa: CASSAGDLTDTQYF
CDR3nt: TGCGCCAGCAGTGCAGGGGATCTCACAGATACGCAGTATTTT

j_gene: TRBJ2-7
d_gene: .
abundance: once
v_gene: TRBV21-1
CDR3aa: CASSREWEASYEQYF
CDR3nt: TGTGCCAGCAGCAGAGAGTGGGAGGCTTCCTACGAGCAGTACTTC

j_gene: TRBJ2-5
d_gene: TRBD2
abundance: .
v_gene: TRBV5-6
CDR3aa: CASSFGSGSRETQYF
CDR3nt: TGTGCCAGCAGCTTCGGTAGCGGGAGCCGAGAGACCCAGTACTTC

j_gene: TRBJ2-7
d_gene: .
abundance: .
v_gene: TRBV7-2
CDR3aa: CASSLAYSYEQYF
CDR3nt: TGTGCCAGCAGCTTAGCTTACTCCTACGAGCAGTACTTC

j_gene: TRBJ2-7
d_gene: TRBD1
abundance: once
v_gene: TRBV6-6
CDR3aa: CASSPRDRVYEQYF
CDR3nt: TGTGCCAGCAGTCCCCGGGACAGGGTGTACGAGCAGTACTTC

j_gene: TRBJ2-1
d_gene: TRBD2
abundance: .
v_gene: TRBV27
CDR3aa: CASSVTSGRANEQFF
CDR3nt: TGTGCCAGCAGTGTCACTAGCGGGAGGGCCAATGAGCAGTTCTTC

j_gene: TRBJ2-5
d_gene: .
abundance: .
v_gene: TRBV20-1
CDR3aa: CTPCVEETQYF
CDR3nt: TGCACTCCCTGTGTCGAAGAGACCCAGTACTTC